The clone carrying this TCR beta chain has only a few counts. The antigen is unknown. Only cases whose brain tissue showed the highest T cell transcript signatures were sequenced. This specimen comes from a study of brain T cells in children with intractable seizures. Profiling relied on immunoSEQ multiplex PCR, and the TCRdb table lists in-frame clones only, not all of them. This sample yields 50,000 to 80,000 clones, of which 95% to 97% are seen a single time; 0.38% belongs to the top ten. Study results and limitations: Clones missing pre-surgery may reflect undersampling of that blood sample.

CDR1 and CDR2 from the germline V gene are MNHEY and SMNVEV (reference sequence). V lost 4 bases and J lost 5, with 11 bases in between. The CDR3 has 14 residues. The chain recombines TRBV27 with TRBJ2-2, with D unclear. The sample in question was peripheral blood, obtained at surgery. This clonotype originated in a boy under two years old with focal cortical dysplasia and intractable seizures. The CDR3, as DNA: TGTGCCAGCAGTTCCCCAGTGAGGACCGGGGAGCTGTTTTTT. Translating it yields CASSSPVRTGELFF.